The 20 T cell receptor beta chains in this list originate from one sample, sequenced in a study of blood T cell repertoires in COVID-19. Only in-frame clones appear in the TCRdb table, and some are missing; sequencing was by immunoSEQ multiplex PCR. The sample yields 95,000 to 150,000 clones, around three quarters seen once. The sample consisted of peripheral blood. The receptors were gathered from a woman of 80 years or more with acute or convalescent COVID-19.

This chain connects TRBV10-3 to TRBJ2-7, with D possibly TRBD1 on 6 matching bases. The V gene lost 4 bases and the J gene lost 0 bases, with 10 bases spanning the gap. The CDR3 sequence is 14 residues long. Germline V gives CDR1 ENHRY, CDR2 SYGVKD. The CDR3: CAISGRDISYEQYF. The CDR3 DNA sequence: TGTGCCATCAGTGGCCGGGACATCTCCTACGAGCAGTACTTC.

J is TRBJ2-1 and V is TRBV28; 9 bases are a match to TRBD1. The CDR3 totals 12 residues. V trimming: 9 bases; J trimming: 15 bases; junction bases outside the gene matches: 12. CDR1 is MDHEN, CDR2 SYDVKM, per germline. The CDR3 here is CASFRAGTGTFF. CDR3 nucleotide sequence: TGTGCCAGTTTCCGAGCCGGGACAGGGACGTTCTTC. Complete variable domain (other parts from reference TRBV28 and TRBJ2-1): DVKVTQSSRYLVKRTGEKVFLECVQDMDHENMFWYRQDPGLGLRLIYFSYDVKMKEKGDIPEGYSVSREKKERFSLILESASTNQTSMYLCASFRAGTGTFFGPGTRLTVL.

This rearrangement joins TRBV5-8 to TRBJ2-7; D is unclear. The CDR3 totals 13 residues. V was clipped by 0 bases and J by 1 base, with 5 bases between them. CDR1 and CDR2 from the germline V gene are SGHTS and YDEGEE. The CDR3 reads CASSLDTSYEQYF. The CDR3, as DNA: TGTGCCAGCAGCTTGGATACTTCCTACGAGCAGTACTTC.

CDR3 loop: CASSSGRASQPQHF. CDR3 nucleotides: TGTGCCAGTAGCTCGGGGAGGGCAAGTCAGCCCCAGCATTTT. This chain links TRBV19 with TRBJ1-5, with D uncertain. This CDR3 comprises 14 residues. Trimming left V 6 bases short and J 6 bases short, with 15 bases between. CDR1 is LNHDA and CDR2 is SQIVND in the germline V gene (reference sequence).

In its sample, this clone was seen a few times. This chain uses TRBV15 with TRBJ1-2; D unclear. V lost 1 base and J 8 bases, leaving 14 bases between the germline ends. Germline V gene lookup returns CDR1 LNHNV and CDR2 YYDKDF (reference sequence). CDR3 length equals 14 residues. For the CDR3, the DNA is TGTGCCACCAGCAGAGGTGGGAGGGCGGAAGGCTACACCTTC. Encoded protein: CATSRGGRAEGYTF.

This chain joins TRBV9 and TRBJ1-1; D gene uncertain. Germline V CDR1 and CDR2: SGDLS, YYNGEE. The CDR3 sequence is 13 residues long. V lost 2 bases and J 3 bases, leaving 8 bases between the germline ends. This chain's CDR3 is CASSVFLDTEAFF. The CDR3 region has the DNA TGTGCCAGCAGCGTTTTCCTTGACACTGAAGCTTTCTTT.

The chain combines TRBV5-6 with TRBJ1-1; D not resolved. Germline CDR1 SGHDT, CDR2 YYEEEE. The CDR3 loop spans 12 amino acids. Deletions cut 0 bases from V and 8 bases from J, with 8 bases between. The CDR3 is CASSLDGREAFF. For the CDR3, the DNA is TGTGCCAGCAGCTTGGATGGGAGAGAAGCTTTCTTT. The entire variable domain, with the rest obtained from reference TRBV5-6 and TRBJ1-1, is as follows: DAGVTQSPTHLIKTRGQQVTLRCSPKSGHDTVSWYQQALGQGPQFIFQYYEEEERQRGNFPDRFSGHQFPNYSSELNVNALLLGDSALYLCASSLDGREAFFGQGTRLTVV.

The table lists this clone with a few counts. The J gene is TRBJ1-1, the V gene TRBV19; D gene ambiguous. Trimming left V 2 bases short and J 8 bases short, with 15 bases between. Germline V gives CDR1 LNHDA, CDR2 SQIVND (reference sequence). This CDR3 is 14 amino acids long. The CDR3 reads CASSIREIGGEAFF. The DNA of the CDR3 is TGTGCCAGTAGTATAAGGGAAATCGGAGGGGAAGCTTTCTTT.

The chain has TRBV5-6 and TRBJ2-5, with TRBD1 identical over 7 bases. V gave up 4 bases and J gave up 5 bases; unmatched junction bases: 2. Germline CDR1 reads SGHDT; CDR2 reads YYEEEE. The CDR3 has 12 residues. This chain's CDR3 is CASSQQGETQYF. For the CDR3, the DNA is TGTGCCAGCAGCCAACAGGGGGAGACCCAGTACTTC.

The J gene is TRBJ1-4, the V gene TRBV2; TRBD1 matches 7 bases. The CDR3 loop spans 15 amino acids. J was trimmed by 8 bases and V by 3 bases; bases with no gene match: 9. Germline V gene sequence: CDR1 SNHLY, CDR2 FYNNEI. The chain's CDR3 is CASSDGGTVEEKLFF. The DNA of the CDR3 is TGTGCCAGCAGTGATGGGGGGACAGTCGAGGAAAAACTGTTTTTT.

CDR3 DNA sequence: TGTGCCACCAGTGCTCAAACAGGGGGTGGAGATACGCAGTATTTT. It translates to CATSAQTGGGDTQYF. The chain carries TRBV24-1 and TRBJ2-3, with TRBD1 identical over 8 bases. V lost 5 bases to trimming and J lost 5 bases; unmatched junction nucleotides: 8. CDR1 is KGHDR and CDR2 is SFDVKD in the germline V gene. The CDR3 runs to 15 residues.

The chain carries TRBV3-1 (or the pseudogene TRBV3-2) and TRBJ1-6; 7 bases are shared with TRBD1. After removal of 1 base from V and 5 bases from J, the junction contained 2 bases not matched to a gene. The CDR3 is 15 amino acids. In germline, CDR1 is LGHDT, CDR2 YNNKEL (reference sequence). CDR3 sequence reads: CASSQGQGNNSPLHF. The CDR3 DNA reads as TGTGCCAGCAGCCAAGGACAGGGTAATAATTCACCCCTCCACTTT.

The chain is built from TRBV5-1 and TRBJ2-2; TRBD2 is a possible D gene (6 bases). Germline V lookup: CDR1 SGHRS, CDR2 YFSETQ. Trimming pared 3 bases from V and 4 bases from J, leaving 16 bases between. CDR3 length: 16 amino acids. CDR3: CASSSQPSETTGELFF. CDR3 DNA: TGCGCCAGCAGCTCTCAGCCTAGCGAGACCACCGGGGAGCTGTTTTTT.

Here the CDR3 DNA reads TGTGCCAGCAGCTTAGGGACTAGCGGGGGGGCGAACACCGGGGAGCTGTTTTTT. Its protein product is CASSLGTSGGANTGELFF. The gene calls are TRBV7-9 and TRBJ2-2, with TRBD2 matching over 15 bases. CDR1 SEHNR and CDR2 FQNEAQ come from the germline V gene (reference sequence). The CDR3 has 18 residues. The V segment lost 1 base and the J segment 0 bases; nucleotides outside the gene matches: 0.

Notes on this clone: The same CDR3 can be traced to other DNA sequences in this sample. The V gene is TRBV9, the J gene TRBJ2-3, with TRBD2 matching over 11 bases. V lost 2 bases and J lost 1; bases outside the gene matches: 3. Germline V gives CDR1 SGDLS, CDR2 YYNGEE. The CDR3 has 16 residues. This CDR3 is CASSVAGLAGTDTQYF. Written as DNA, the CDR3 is TGTGCCAGCAGCGTGGCGGGACTAGCGGGCACAGATACGCAGTATTTT.

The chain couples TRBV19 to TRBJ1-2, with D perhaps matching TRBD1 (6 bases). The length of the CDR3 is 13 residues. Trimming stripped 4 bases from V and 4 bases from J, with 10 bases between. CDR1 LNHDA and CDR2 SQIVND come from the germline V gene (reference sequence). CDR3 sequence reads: CASSNRDRYGYTF. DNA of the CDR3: TGTGCCAGTAGTAACAGGGATCGCTATGGCTACACCTTC.

The CDR3 here is CASSQVPGQTYEQYF. Here the CDR3 DNA reads TGTGCCAGCAGTCAGGTACCGGGACAGACCTACGAGCAGTACTTC. This chain joins TRBV6-5 and TRBJ2-7, with 7 positions matching TRBD1. The CDR3 consists of 15 residues. Germline lookup yields CDR1 MNHEY and CDR2 SVGAGI. After removal of 5 bases from V and 2 bases from J, the junction contained 9 bases not matched to a gene.

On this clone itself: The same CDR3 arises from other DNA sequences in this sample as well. Here the CDR3 reads CASSLSGRGNEQYF. CDR3 nucleotides: TGTGCCAGCAGCTTATCTGGCAGGGGAAACGAGCAGTACTTC. The chain is built from TRBV7-2 and TRBJ2-7; D perhaps matches TRBD1 (6 bases). Germline lookup yields CDR1 SGHTA and CDR2 FQGNSA. The CDR3 has 14 amino acids. Trimming cost V 2 bases and J 5 bases, with 13 bases left between them.

In DNA, the CDR3 is TGTGCCAGCAGCCACGACCGGGGGGCCACTGAAGCTTTCTTT. Translation gives CASSHDRGATEAFF. V usage is TRBV3-1 (or the pseudogene TRBV3-2) and J usage is TRBJ1-1; D may be TRBD1 (6 bases). V lost 3 bases, J lost 4 bases, and 12 bases lay in between. Germline V gene data show CDR1 as LGHDT and CDR2 as YNNKEL (reference sequence). The CDR3 covers 14 residues.

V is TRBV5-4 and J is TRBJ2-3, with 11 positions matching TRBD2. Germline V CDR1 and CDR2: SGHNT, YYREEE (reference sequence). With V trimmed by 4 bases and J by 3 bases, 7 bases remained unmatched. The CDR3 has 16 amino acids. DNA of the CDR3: TGTGCCAGCAGCCCGTTAGCGGGGGGGGATACAGATACGCAGTATTTT. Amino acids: CASSPLAGGDTDTQYF.